These 25 T cell receptor beta chains originate from one sample sequenced in a study of shared clonotypes between healthy human individuals. Naive-designated CD8 cells lacked CD45RO, were positively enriched for CCR7, and omitted terminally differentiated effector memory CD45RA+ cells. The repertoire was sequenced with immunoSEQ multiplex PCR; TCRdb's copy has only in-frame clones and lacks some. Among hundreds of thousands of clones listed, almost 95% were seen once. The sequenced sample was naive CD8+ T cells sorted from blood. The receptors were gathered from a man aged 30 to 45 in good health.

The CDR3 coding sequence is TGCGCCAGCAGTACCGGGCAAACCAGGGGGCAAGAGACCCAGTACTTC. It specifies CASSTGQTRGQETQYF. This chain connects TRBV5-1 to TRBJ2-5, with 7 bases matching TRBD1. Trimming at V came to 5 bases and at J to 2 bases, leaving 12 bases not matched to a gene. The CDR3 is 16 residues long. Germline V gene lookup returns CDR1 SGHRS and CDR2 YFSETQ.

This rearrangement joins TRBV28 to TRBJ2-1; D may be TRBD1 or TRBD2 (6 bases each). V lost 4 bases and J lost 10, with 11 bases in between. Germline V gene data show CDR1 as MDHEN and CDR2 as SYDVKM. CDR3 length: 12 amino acids. CDR3 amino acids: CASSWGAQEQFF. In DNA form, the CDR3 reads TGTGCCAGCAGTTGGGGGGCCCAGGAGCAGTTCTTC.

This clone was counted once. V usage is TRBV28 and J usage is TRBJ2-2; 10 bases match TRBD2. The ends lost 2 bases at V and 0 bases at J; junction bases unmatched: 0. The CDR3 sequence is 16 residues long. Germline V gives CDR1 MDHEN, CDR2 SYDVKM. DNA of the CDR3: TGTGCCAGCAGTTTACTAGCGGGAGCGAACACCGGGGAGCTGTTTTTT. It translates to CASSLLAGANTGELFF.

The rearrangement links TRBV28 to TRBJ2-1; D uncertain. With 6 bases removed from V and 5 bases from J, the gap between germline ends came to 20 bases. This CDR3 region has 16 residues. Germline assignment: CDR1 MDHEN and CDR2 SYDVKM. CDR3 residues: CASSTPWVNGDNEQFF. The CDR3 coding sequence is TGTGCCAGCAGCACCCCTTGGGTGAATGGGGACAATGAGCAGTTCTTC.

The genes are TRBV27 and TRBJ1-1, with TRBD1 matching over 7 bases. The trim removed 3 bases at V and 4 bases at J, leaving 8 bases unmatched. CDR3 length: 15 residues. The germline gives CDR1 MNHEY, CDR2 SMNVEV (reference sequence). The CDR3 here is CASSFWGQSGTEAFF. The CDR3 bases are TGTGCCAGCAGTTTTTGGGGACAGAGTGGCACTGAAGCTTTCTTT.

V gene TRBV6-1 combines with J gene TRBJ2-7; tentatively, D is TRBD2 (5 bases). The V and J ends lost 4 bases and 10 bases respectively, with 14 bases between them. The CDR3 totals 12 residues. Germline V gene data show CDR1 as MNHNS and CDR2 as SASEGT. The CDR3 loop is CASSGITREQYF. CDR3 in DNA: TGTGCCAGCAGTGGCATAACTAGGGAACAGTACTTC.

V is TRBV28 and J is TRBJ2-7; 8 nucleotides match TRBD2. The junction had 11 bases not matched to a gene; V was cut back by 8 bases and J by 5 bases. Per the germline V gene, CDR1 is MDHEN and CDR2 is SYDVKM. This CDR3 contains 14 residues. The CDR3, as DNA: TGTGCCAGCGATTCCGGACTAGCCCGAGACGAGCAGTACTTC. This gives the protein CASDSGLARDEQYF.

The chain combines TRBV5-1 with TRBJ2-1; 9 bases are a match to TRBD1. CDR3 size: 15 residues. V gave up 3 bases and J gave up 7 bases; unmatched junction bases: 8. Per germline, CDR1 SGHRS and CDR2 YFSETQ. The CDR3 reads CASSSGTGSLNEQFF. The DNA for the CDR3 is TGCGCCAGCAGCTCAGGGACAGGGAGTTTGAATGAGCAGTTCTTC.

The chain links TRBV4-1 to TRBJ1-5; TRBD1 might be the D (5 bases). V lost 2 bases and J lost 6, with 14 bases in between. CDR1 MGHRA and CDR2 YSYEKL come from the germline V gene. CDR3 length: 15 residues. This CDR3 reads CASSQYLGGPQPQHF. CDR3 sequence (DNA): TGCGCCAGCAGCCAATATTTGGGGGGACCTCAGCCCCAGCATTTT.

This rearrangement joins TRBV5-4 to TRBJ1-1; 9 bases are shared with TRBD1. V dropped 6 bases and J dropped 4; count of bases not matched to a gene: 7. The CDR3 totals 14 residues. From germline, CDR1 is SGHNT and CDR2 YYREEE (reference sequence). The CDR3 nucleotides read TGTGCCAGCACGGAACAGGGGGCTGGCACTGAAGCTTTCTTT. Its translation is CASTEQGAGTEAFF.

V usage is TRBV10-2 and J usage is TRBJ2-1, with D tentatively TRBD2 (6 bases). The CDR3 is 17 residues long. The germline CDR1 and CDR2 sequences are WSHSY and SAAADI. The V gene lost 0 bases and the J gene lost 2 bases, with 14 bases spanning the gap. Written as DNA, the CDR3 is TGCGCCAGCAGTGAGTCGGACGGGAGAGGTACCTACAATGAGCAGTTCTTC. Translated: CASSESDGRGTYNEQFF.

The chain joins TRBV11-2 to TRBJ1-2; the D is unclear. The germline V gene encodes CDR1 SGHAT and CDR2 FQNNGV. V was pared by 2 bases and J by 7 bases, with 20 bases between. The CDR3 has 16 residues. CDR3 sequence: CASSLNRGGPTTGYTF. The CDR3 nucleotides read TGTGCCAGCAGCTTAAATCGGGGAGGGCCGACGACTGGCTACACCTTC.

A word on this clone: This CDR3 is also generated by other DNA sequences in the sample. The CDR3 nucleotides read TGTGCCAGCAGTTTAGGGACGATTAATGAGCAGTTCTTC. Its protein is CASSLGTINEQFF. The V call is TRBV28, the J call TRBJ2-1; D assignment may be TRBD1 or TRBD2 (5 bases each). The CDR3 covers 13 residues. Germline CDR1 MDHEN, CDR2 SYDVKM. V was shortened by 2 bases and J by 7 bases, with 9 bases between the two germline ends.

The chain combines TRBV7-6 with TRBJ2-1; weak D call: TRBD2 (6 bases). CDR1 and CDR2 (germline): SGHVS, FNYEAQ. The ends were cut back, 5 bases at V and 1 base at J, with 18 bases in the middle. The CDR3 is made up of 17 amino acids. The CDR3 here is CASSPSWRGRSYNEQFF. The CDR3, as DNA: TGTGCCAGCAGCCCCTCCTGGCGGGGTCGTTCCTACAATGAGCAGTTCTTC.

This chain links TRBV6-1 with TRBJ2-7; a possible D gene is TRBD2 (6 bases). V was pared by 4 bases and J by 4 bases, with 20 bases between. Germline-derived CDR1 and CDR2 are MNHNS and SASEGT. CDR3 length equals 16 residues. The CDR3 sequence is CASSGGLLAVTYEQYF. Written as DNA, the CDR3 is TGTGCCAGCAGTGGGGGACTGCTTGCCGTGACTTACGAGCAGTACTTC.

J is TRBJ2-1 and V is TRBV28; no clear D. The length of the CDR3 is 13 residues. With 6 bases removed from V and 4 bases from J, the gap between germline ends came to 10 bases. Germline-derived CDR1 and CDR2 are MDHEN and SYDVKM. CDR3 sequence reads: CASRASLYNEQFF. Written as DNA, the CDR3 is TGTGCCAGCAGGGCCTCGCTATACAATGAGCAGTTCTTC.

J is TRBJ2-1 and V is TRBV13; D gene ambiguous. CDR1 PRHDT and CDR2 FYEKMQ come from the germline V gene (reference sequence). CDR3 length equals 15 residues. Trimming left V 5 bases short and J 5 bases short, with 16 bases between. The DNA of the CDR3 is TGTGCCAGCAGCCCCGGTGGGTACGCACACAATGAGCAGTTCTTC. As protein: CASSPGGYAHNEQFF.

The chain joins TRBV5-4 to TRBJ2-3; 8 bases are shared with TRBD2. CDR1 and CDR2 (germline): SGHNT, YYREEE (reference sequence). Trimming at V came to 4 bases and at J to 4 bases, leaving 8 bases not matched to a gene. CDR3 size: 15 residues. CDR3 nucleotides: TGTGCCAGCAGCCTTAGCGGGACGGGTCCAGATACGCAGTATTTT. Residues: CASSLSGTGPDTQYF.

V is TRBV4-2 and J is TRBJ2-3, with 9 bases aligning to TRBD2. V dropped 4 bases and J dropped 4; count of bases not matched to a gene: 6. This CDR3 is 15 amino acids long. Per germline, CDR1 LGHNA and CDR2 YNFKEQ. The CDR3 region has the DNA TGTGCCAGCAGCCCAAGGGCGGGAGGGGCAGATACGCAGTATTTT. It encodes CASSPRAGGADTQYF.

V and J are TRBV6-5 and TRBJ2-1; D might be TRBD1 (5 bases). Trimming pared 6 bases from V and 4 bases from J, leaving 13 bases between. In germline, CDR1 is MNHEY, CDR2 SVGAGI. This CDR3 has 14 amino acids. The CDR3 spells CASSPTDLYNEQFF. The CDR3 DNA follows: TGTGCCAGCAGCCCGACAGACTTATACAATGAGCAGTTCTTC.

The chain carries TRBV18 and TRBJ2-6, with D maybe TRBD1 (5 bases). Germline CDR1 reads KGHSH; CDR2 reads LQKENI. Between the trimmed V and J ends, which lost 8 bases and 1 base, there was a span of 9 bases. The CDR3 extends over 14 amino acids. In DNA, the CDR3 is TGTGCCAGCCTTGACAGTTCTGGGGCCAACGTCCTGACTTTC. This encodes CASLDSSGANVLTF.

The chain is built from TRBV28 and TRBJ2-4; D remains unclear. The CDR3 length is 12 residues. The ends were cut back, 4 bases at V and 5 bases at J, with 6 bases in the middle. The germline CDR1 and CDR2 sequences are MDHEN and SYDVKM. The CDR3 protein is CASSSSQNIQYF. CDR3 nucleotides: TGTGCCAGCAGTTCCTCCCAAAACATTCAGTACTTC.

Comments on this clone: The sample holds other DNA sequences that translate to the same CDR3. This sequence joins TRBV6-5 and TRBJ1-1; D remains unclear. V lost 0 bases, J lost 0 bases, and 2 bases lay in between. Germline V CDR1 and CDR2: MNHEY, SVGAGI. The CDR3 extends over 13 amino acids. CDR3: CASSYSLNTEAFF. CDR3 sequence (DNA): TGTGCCAGCAGTTACTCTTTGAACACTGAAGCTTTCTTT.

V gene TRBV11-2 combines with J gene TRBJ2-1; perhaps D is TRBD1 or TRBD2 (6 bases each). Germline lookup yields CDR1 SGHAT and CDR2 FQNNGV. The CDR3 loop spans 16 amino acids. V dropped 5 bases and J dropped 3 bases, with 17 bases sitting between them. CDR3: CASSPFGGGGYNEQFF. The CDR3 DNA reads TGTGCCAGCAGCCCTTTCGGAGGAGGGGGCTACAATGAGCAGTTCTTC.

The genes are TRBV27 and TRBJ2-7; perhaps TRBD2 as D (6 bases). Trimming removed 4 bases at V and 4 bases at J, with 8 bases between. The CDR3 runs to 12 residues. CDR1 and CDR2 from the germline V gene are MNHEY and SMNVEV (reference sequence). CDR3 sequence reads: CASSSRDYEQYF. The CDR3 DNA follows: TGTGCCAGCAGTTCGCGGGATTACGAGCAGTACTTC.